A selection of T cell receptor beta chains follows, all from one sample in a study of metastatic and nonmetastatic thyroid tumors. Via MiXCR, TCRdb re-called the PCR reads. Among about 52,000 clones listed, approximately 17% were seen once. Material for sequencing was blood. These receptors were obtained from a female donor with papillary thyroid cancer or a benign thyroid nodule (not recorded which). Some clones in this sample may be carry-over from other donors' samples. Both conserved end residues are part of each CDR3. A D gene is named only where the DNA matches it firmly. Size is omitted from some rows. Given values are once, few, many or a class for expanded clones.

>TRBJ2-3|many|TRBD2|TRBV20-1
TGCAGTGGGGTGACTAGCGCCACTAGCACAGATACGCAGTATTTT
CSGVTSATSTDTQYF
>TRBJ2-1|NA|NA|TRBV11-2
TGTGCCAGCAGCTTATATTCTGGGCGGGCATACAATGAGCAGTTCTTC
CASSLYSGRAYNEQFF
>TRBJ2-1|NA|NA|TRBV27
TGTGCCAGCCGAAGTGAGGCTGTAGCGTTCGGTGAGCAGTTCTTC
CASRSEAVAFGEQFF
>TRBJ2-4|NA|NA|TRBV28
TGTGCCAGCAGCTCGGTCCAAAACATTCAGTACTTC
CASSSVQNIQYF
>TRBJ2-7|NA|NA|TRBV19
TGTGCCAGTAGTATAGATGCATCTCGTTCTGGAGTTGGTTACGAGCAGTACTTC
CASSIDASRSGVGYEQYF
>TRBJ1-1|many|NA|TRBV6-1
TGTGCCAGCAGGGGAGTGAACACTGAAGCTTTCTTT
CASRGVNTEAFF
>TRBJ1-5|NA|NA|TRBV6-1
TGTGCCAGCAGTGAAGTTGGAATAACTGGGGTATCGCAGCATTTT
CASSEVGITGVSQHF
>TRBJ2-7|NA|NA|TRBV2
TGTGCCAGCAGTGGCCCCAATGATCGGAAATCCTACGAGCAGTACTTC
CASSGPNDRKSYEQYF
>TRBJ1-2|NA|NA|TRBV28
TGTGCCAGCATTTTCCGGAGGGGGTATGGCTACACCTTC
CASIFRRGYGYTF
>TRBJ1-1|many|NA|TRBV20-1
TGCAGTGAGGTCGAGAACACTGAAGCTTTCTTT
CSEVENTEAFF
>TRBJ2-7|NA|TRBD1|TRBV20-1
TGCAGTGCTCCAGGGACAGGGGGGCACGAGCAGTACTTC
CSAPGTGGHEQYF
>TRBJ2-7|few|TRBD2|TRBV6-2/TRBV6-3
TGTGCCAGCAGTTACTCTACTAGCGGGAGTCCCTACGAGCAGTACTTC
CASSYSTSGSPYEQYF
>TRBJ2-6|few|NA|TRBV6-1
TGTGCCAGCATTTATACTCCGTTCTCTGGGGCCAACGTCCTGACTTTC
CASIYTPFSGANVLTF
>TRBJ1-1|many|NA|TRBV6-1
TGTGCCAGCAGAATTATGGGGAATACTGAAGCTTTCTTT
CASRIMGNTEAFF
>TRBJ2-7|many|NA|TRBV28
TGTGCCACCCTGAAAGAGAGCTCCTACGAGCAGTACTTC
CATLKESSYEQYF
>TRBJ1-1|NA|NA|TRBV5-6
TGTGCCAGCAGCTTTTCTATTGGCGTTGCGGTTGAGCTTGACACTGAAGCTTTCTTT
CASSFSIGVAVELDTEAFF
>TRBJ2-3|few|NA|TRBV7-6
TGTGCCAGCAGCCCCTCCACAGATACGCAGTATTTT
CASSPSTDTQYF
>TRBJ2-7|few|TRBD1|TRBV6-1
TGTGCCAGCAGGGGAGCCGTGACAGGGACGAGGCAGCAGTACTTC
CASRGAVTGTRQQYF
>TRBJ2-7|NA|TRBD1|TRBV11-2
TGTGCCAGCAGCCTACTAAGGGGACAGGGAGGCCGCGAGCAGTACTTC
CASSLLRGQGGREQYF
>TRBJ1-1|many|NA|TRBV20-1
TGCAGTGCTAGCGATCGACAAGAAGCTTTCTTT
CSASDRQEAFF
>TRBJ2-5|many|TRBD2|TRBV6-5
TGTGCCAGCAGTTACGGCGCTAGCGGGAGAGAGACCCAGTACTTC
CASSYGASGRETQYF
>TRBJ2-6|many|NA|TRBV4-1
TGCGCCAGCAGCCAAATCTTTCACAGATTCACTACTGGGGCCAACGTCCTGACTTTC
CASSQIFHRFTTGANVLTF
>TRBJ2-7|many|NA|TRBV15
TGTGCCACCAGCAGAGATAGCTACGAGCAGTACTTC
CATSRDSYEQYF
>TRBJ2-6|many|TRBD1|TRBV12-3/TRBV12-4
TGTGCCAGCAGGCCCACGGGACAGGGCTCTGGGGCCAACGTCCTGACTTTC
CASRPTGQGSGANVLTF
>TRBJ1-2|NA|TRBD1|TRBV6-1
TGTGCAAGCAGCCTAGGGGGCAGAAGGAATGGCTACACATTC
CASSLGGRRNGYTF
>TRBJ2-3|many|NA|TRBV16
TGTGCCAGCAGCCTCGACCGGCACAGGGCAGATACGCAGTATTTT
CASSLDRHRADTQYF
>TRBJ1-5|many|TRBD1|TRBV6-1
TGTGCCAGCAGTCCGGGACAGGGCAATCAGCCCCAGCATTTT
CASSPGQGNQPQHF
>TRBJ1-3|many|NA|TRBV15
TGTGCCACCAGCCTAGGGGCGTACTCTGGAAACACCATATATTTT
CATSLGAYSGNTIYF
>TRBJ2-7|many|NA|TRBV20-1
TGCAGTGCTACCCAGCGGTATTATAGGGGCGAGCAGTACTTC
CSATQRYYRGEQYF
>TRBJ2-6|few|NA|TRBV6-1
TGTGCCAGCAGCACCCGGGAACAGACTTCTTGGTCCAACGTCCTGACTTTC
CASSTREQTSWSNVLTF
>TRBJ1-1|many|NA|TRBV9
TGTGCCAGCAGCGTAGAGGGGGACACTGAAGCTTTCTTT
CASSVEGDTEAFF
>TRBJ1-5|few|TRBD1|TRBV2
TGTGCCAGCTGGACAGGGGTGATAACCAGGCCCCAGCATTTT
CASWTGVITRPQHF
>TRBJ2-6|many|NA|TRBV19
TGTGCCAGTAGCGCATCCAAGTGGACCGGGGCCAACGTCCTGACTTTC
CASSASKWTGANVLTF
>TRBJ2-7|few|TRBD2|TRBV2
TGTGCCAGCAGTGGCGTAGGTAGCGGGATAGGCGGGCAGTACTTC
CASSGVGSGIGGQYF
>TRBJ1-1|NA|NA|TRBV6-1
TGTGCCAGCAGTGAACTCATCATGGAAGTTTTCTTT
CASSELIMEVFF
>TRBJ2-1|NA|NA|TRBV20-1
TGCAGTTCTAGAACCCCTAGATGGGGCGATGGCAATGAGCAGTTCTTC
CSSRTPRWGDGNEQFF
>TRBJ2-3|many|TRBD1|TRBV5-1
TGCGCCAGCAGCGCGAAGACAGGGAGAAGCACAGATACGCAGTATTTT
CASSAKTGRSTDTQYF
>TRBJ2-7|many|NA|TRBV5-1
TGCGCCAGCAGCGTAACTACAGGGTTCCACGAGCAGTACTTC
CASSVTTGFHEQYF
>TRBJ1-2|few|NA|TRBV6-1
TGTGCCAGCAGTGCACGGTGGGGGGGATGGGGCTACACCTTC
CASSARWGGWGYTF
>TRBJ2-1|many|NA|TRBV7-9
TGTGCCAGCAGCTTATCAGGAAGAAGGAGTCGCTACAATGAGCAGTTCTTC
CASSLSGRRSRYNEQFF
>TRBJ2-7|NA|NA|TRBV14
TGTGCCAGCAGCCAATGGCGGGAATCAGGGGGGTACGAGCAGTACTTC
CASSQWRESGGYEQYF
>TRBJ2-2|NA|NA|TRBV28
TGTGCCAGCAGTTTTTTTAGGGTTGGCGGTGATCTGTTTTTT
CASSFFRVGGDLFF
>TRBJ1-2|many|TRBD1|TRBV2
TGTGCCAGCAGACTCGACAGGGCCAATGGCTACACCTTC
CASRLDRANGYTF
>TRBJ1-2|many|TRBD1|TRBV27
TGTGCCAGCAGTTTATCGGCAGGGGGAGCTAACTATGGCTACACCTTC
CASSLSAGGANYGYTF
>TRBJ2-1|many|NA|TRBV15
TGTGCCACCAGCAGAACCCGGGCGGAGGGCAATGAGCAGTTCTTC
CATSRTRAEGNEQFF
>TRBJ1-2|NA|NA|TRBV6-5
TGTGCCAGCAGTTACTCCGGCAGGGTGACCTATGTCTACACCTTC
CASSYSGRVTYVYTF
>TRBJ2-7|many|NA|TRBV7-9
TGTGCCAGCAGCTTCCCCCGGGGGGAGCAGTACTTC
CASSFPRGEQYF
>TRBJ2-6|NA|NA|TRBV6-1
TGTGCCAGCTACACCGGGAACTCTGGGGCCAACGTCCTAACTTTC
CASYTGNSGANVLTF
>TRBJ1-6|NA|NA|TRBV6-1
TGTGCCAGCAGTCTGGGCAGGCGTGATTCACCCCTCCACTTT
CASSLGRRDSPLHF
>TRBJ2-2|NA|TRBD2|TRBV12-3/TRBV12-4
TGTGCCAGCAGTCGCTCTACTAGCGTGGCCACTAACACCGGGGAGCTGTTTTTT
CASSRSTSVATNTGELFF
>TRBJ2-2|NA|TRBD2|TRBV20-1
TGCAGTGCTAGAAGTGCTGGGCGGGAGGGCACCGGGGAGCTGTTTTTT
CSARSAGREGTGELFF
>TRBJ2-2|few|NA|TRBV19
TGTGCCAGTAGAGAGACAGGGAGGGGGACCGGGGAGCTGTTTTTT
CASRETGRGTGELFF
>TRBJ2-3|many|NA|TRBV6-1
TGTGCCAGCAGCCGCCAGGGGGAGGTTGTATCAGATACGCAGTATTTT
CASSRQGEVVSDTQYF
>TRBJ1-1|many|TRBD1|TRBV7-9
TGTGCCAGCACATATGGGCCTACAGGGGGTACTGAAGCTTTCTTT
CASTYGPTGGTEAFF
>TRBJ2-3|many|TRBD2|TRBV20-1
TGCAGTGCTAATACTTGGGTTAGCGGGAGTGCAGATACGCAGTATTTT
CSANTWVSGSADTQYF
>TRBJ2-7|many|NA|TRBV4-1
TGCGCCAGCAGCCAACGAGAGGGGCCTTGGAAGCAGTACTTC
CASSQREGPWKQYF
>TRBJ2-5|NA|NA|TRBV5-4
TGTGCCAGCAGCTGGGTTGGAGGGGAAGAGACCCAGTACTTC
CASSWVGGEETQYF